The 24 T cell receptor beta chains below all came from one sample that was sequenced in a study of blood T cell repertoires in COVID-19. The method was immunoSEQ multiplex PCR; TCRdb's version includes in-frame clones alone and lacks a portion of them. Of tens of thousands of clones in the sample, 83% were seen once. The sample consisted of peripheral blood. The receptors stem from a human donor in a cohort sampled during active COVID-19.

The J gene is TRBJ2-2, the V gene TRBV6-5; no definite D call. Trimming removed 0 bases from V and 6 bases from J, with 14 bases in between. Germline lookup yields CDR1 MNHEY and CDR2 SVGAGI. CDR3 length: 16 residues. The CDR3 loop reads CASSYSRPPEAGELFF. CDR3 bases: TGTGCCAGCAGTTACTCGAGGCCCCCCGAGGCCGGGGAGCTGTTTTTT.

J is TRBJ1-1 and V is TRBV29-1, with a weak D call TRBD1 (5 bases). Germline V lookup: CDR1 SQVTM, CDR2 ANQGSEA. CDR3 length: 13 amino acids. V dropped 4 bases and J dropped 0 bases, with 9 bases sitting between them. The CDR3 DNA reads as TGCAGCGTTGGAAACAGGATGAACACTGAAGCTTTCTTT. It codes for CSVGNRMNTEAFF.

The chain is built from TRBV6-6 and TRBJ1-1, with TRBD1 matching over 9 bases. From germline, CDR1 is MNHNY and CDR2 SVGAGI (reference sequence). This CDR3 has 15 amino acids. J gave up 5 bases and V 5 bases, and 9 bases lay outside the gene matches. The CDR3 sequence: CASSHKQGAGTEAFF. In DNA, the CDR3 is TGTGCCAGCAGTCATAAACAGGGGGCAGGTACTGAAGCTTTCTTT.

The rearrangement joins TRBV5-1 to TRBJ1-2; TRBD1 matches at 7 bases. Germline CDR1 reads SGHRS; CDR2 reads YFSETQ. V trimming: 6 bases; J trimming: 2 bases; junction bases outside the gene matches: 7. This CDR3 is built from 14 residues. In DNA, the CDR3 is TGCGCCAGCACCGACCAACAGGGGAACTATGGCTACACCTTC. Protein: CASTDQQGNYGYTF.

CDR3 in DNA: TGTGCCAGCGCCCGTGGTAGGGGTGAAAAACTGTTTTTT. It yields the protein CASARGRGEKLFF. The chain couples TRBV28 to TRBJ1-4, with TRBD1 as a possible D gene (5 bases). The CDR3 has 13 amino acids. CDR1 is MDHEN and CDR2 is SYDVKM in the germline V gene. The V end was cut by 8 bases, the J end by 7 bases, with 14 bases between.

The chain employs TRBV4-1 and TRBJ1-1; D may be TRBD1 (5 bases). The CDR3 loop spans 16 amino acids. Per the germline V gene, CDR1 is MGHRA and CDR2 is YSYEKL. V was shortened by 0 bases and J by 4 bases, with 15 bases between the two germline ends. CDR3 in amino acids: CASSQDGGRGATEAFF. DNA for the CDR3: TGCGCCAGCAGCCAAGATGGCGGGAGAGGGGCCACTGAAGCTTTCTTT.

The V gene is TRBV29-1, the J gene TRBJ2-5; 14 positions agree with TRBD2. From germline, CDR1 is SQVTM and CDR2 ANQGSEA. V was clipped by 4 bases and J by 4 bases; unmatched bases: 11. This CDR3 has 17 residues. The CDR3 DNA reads TGCAGCGTTGTCCGGACTAGCGGGGGGCCGACGGGAGAGACCCAGTACTTC. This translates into CSVVRTSGGPTGETQYF.

CDR3 residues: CASSLAGRGGDDSPLHF. The CDR3 DNA reads TGTGCCAGCAGCTTGGCAGGGCGGGGGGGGGATGATTCACCCCTCCACTTT. The chain employs TRBV5-8 and TRBJ1-6; maybe TRBD1 (5 bases). Per germline, CDR1 SGHTS and CDR2 YDEGEE. The CDR3 extends over 17 amino acids. V lost 0 bases to trimming and J lost 8 bases, with 18 bases between them.

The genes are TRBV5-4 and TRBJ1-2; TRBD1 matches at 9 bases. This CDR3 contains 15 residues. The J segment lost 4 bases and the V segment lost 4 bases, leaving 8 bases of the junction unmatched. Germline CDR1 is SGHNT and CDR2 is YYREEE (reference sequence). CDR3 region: CASSPGQGLGYGYTF. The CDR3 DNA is TGTGCCAGCAGCCCGGGACAGGGTCTGGGCTATGGCTACACCTTC.

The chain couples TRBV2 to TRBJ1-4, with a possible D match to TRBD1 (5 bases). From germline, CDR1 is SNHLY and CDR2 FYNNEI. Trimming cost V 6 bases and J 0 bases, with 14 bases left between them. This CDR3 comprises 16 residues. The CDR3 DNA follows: TGTGCCAGCAGGGCGATGACAGTTGCAACTAATGAAAAACTGTTTTTT. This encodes CASRAMTVATNEKLFF. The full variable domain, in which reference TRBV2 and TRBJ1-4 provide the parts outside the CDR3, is EPEVTQTPSHQVTQMGQEVILRCVPISNHLYFYWYRQILGQKVEFLVSFYNNEISEKSEIFDDQFSVERPDGSNFTLKIRSTKLEDSAMYFCASRAMTVATNEKLFFGSGTQLSVL.

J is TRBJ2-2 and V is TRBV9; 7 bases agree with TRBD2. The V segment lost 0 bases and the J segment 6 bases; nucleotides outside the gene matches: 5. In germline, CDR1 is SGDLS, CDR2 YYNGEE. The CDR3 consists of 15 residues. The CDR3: CASSVVAGVPGELFF. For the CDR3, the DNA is TGTGCCAGCAGCGTAGTTGCGGGAGTCCCCGGGGAGCTGTTTTTT.

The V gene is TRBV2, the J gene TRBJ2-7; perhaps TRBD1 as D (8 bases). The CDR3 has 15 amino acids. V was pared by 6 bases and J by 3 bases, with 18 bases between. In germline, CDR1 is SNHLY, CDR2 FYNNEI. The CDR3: CASRTGQGGLYEQYF. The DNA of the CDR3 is TGTGCCAGCAGGACTGGACAGGGAGGGCTCTACGAGCAGTACTTC. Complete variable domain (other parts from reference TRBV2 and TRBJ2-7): EPEVTQTPSHQVTQMGQEVILRCVPISNHLYFYWYRQILGQKVEFLVSFYNNEISEKSEIFDDQFSVERPDGSNFTLKIRSTKLEDSAMYFCASRTGQGGLYEQYFGPGTRLTVT.

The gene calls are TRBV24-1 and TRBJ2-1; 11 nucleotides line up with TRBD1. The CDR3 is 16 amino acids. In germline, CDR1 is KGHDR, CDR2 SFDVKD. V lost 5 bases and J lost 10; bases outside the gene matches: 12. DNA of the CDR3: TGTGCCACCAGTGGGTCCGGGACAGGGGGATCGGGGGAGCAGTTCTTC. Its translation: CATSGSGTGGSGEQFF.

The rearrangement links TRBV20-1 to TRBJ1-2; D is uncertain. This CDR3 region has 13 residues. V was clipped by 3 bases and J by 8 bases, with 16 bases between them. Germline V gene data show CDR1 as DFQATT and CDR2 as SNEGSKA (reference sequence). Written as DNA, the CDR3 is TGCAGTGCTAGTTCAACCCCGGGAAGGGGCTACACCTTC. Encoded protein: CSASSTPGRGYTF.

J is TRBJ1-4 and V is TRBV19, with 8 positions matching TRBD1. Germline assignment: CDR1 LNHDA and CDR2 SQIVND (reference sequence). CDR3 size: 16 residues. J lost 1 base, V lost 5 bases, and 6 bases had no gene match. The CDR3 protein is CASSQGAVGTNEKLFF. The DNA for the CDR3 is TGTGCCAGTAGTCAGGGGGCGGTTGGAACTAATGAAAAACTGTTTTTT. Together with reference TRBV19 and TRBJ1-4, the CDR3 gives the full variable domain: DGGITQSPKYLFRKEGQNVTLSCEQNLNHDAMYWYRQDPGQGLRLIYYSQIVNDFQKGDIAEGYSVSREKKESFPLTVTSAQKNPTAFYLCASSQGAVGTNEKLFFGSGTQLSVL.

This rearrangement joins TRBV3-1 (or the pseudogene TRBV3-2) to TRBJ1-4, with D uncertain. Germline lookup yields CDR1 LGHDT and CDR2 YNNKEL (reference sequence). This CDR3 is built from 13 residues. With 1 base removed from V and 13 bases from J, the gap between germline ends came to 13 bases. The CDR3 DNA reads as TGTGCCAGCAGCCAAGTTCCAGGAGGAGGACTGTTTTTT. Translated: CASSQVPGGGLFF.

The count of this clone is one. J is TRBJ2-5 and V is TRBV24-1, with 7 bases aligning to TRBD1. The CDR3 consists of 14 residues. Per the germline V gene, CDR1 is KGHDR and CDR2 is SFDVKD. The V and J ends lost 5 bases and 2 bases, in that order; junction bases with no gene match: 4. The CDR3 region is CATSAPGQQETQYF. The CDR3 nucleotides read TGTGCCACCAGTGCCCCGGGACAGCAAGAGACCCAGTACTTC.

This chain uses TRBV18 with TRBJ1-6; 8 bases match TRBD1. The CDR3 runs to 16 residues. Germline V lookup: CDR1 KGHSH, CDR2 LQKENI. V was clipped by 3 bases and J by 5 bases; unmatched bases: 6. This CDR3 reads CASSPVRGQNNSPLHF. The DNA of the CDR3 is TGTGCCAGCTCACCGGTCAGGGGGCAAAATAATTCACCCCTCCACTTT. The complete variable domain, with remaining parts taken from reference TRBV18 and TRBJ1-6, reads NAGVMQNPRHLVRRRGQEARLRCSPMKGHSHVYWYRQLPEEGLKFMVYLQKENIIDESGMPKERFSAEFPKEGPSILRIQQVVRGDSAAYFCASSPVRGQNNSPLHFGNGTRLTVT.

CDR3 nucleotide sequence: TGTGCCAGCAGCTTGGACAGGGGGCGGACTGAAGCTTTCTTT. This sequence encodes CASSLDRGRTEAFF. The V and J genes are TRBV5-6 and TRBJ1-1, with TRBD1 matching 9 bases. CDR3 length: 14 amino acids. CDR1 is SGHDT and CDR2 is YYEEEE in the germline V gene. Losses at the gene ends were 0 bases for V and 5 bases for J; bases not matched to a gene: 2.

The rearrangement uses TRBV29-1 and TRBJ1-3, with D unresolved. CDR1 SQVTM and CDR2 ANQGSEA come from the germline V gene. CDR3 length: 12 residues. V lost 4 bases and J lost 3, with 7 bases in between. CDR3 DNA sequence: TGCAGCGTTGGGAGTGGTGGAAACACCATATATTTT. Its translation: CSVGSGGNTIYF. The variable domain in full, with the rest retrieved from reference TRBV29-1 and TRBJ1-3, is SAVISQKPSRDICQRGTSLTIQCQVDSQVTMMFWYRQQPGQSLTLIATANQGSEATYESGFVIDKFPISRPNLTFSTLTVSNMSPEDSSIYLCSVGSGGNTIYFGEGSWLTVV.

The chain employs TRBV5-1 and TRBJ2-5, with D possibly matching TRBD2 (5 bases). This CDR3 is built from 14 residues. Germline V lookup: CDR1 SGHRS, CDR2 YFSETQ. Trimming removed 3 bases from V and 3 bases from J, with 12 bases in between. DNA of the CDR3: TGCGCCAGCAGCTCCGCGACTACTGAAGAGACCCAGTACTTC. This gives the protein CASSSATTEETQYF. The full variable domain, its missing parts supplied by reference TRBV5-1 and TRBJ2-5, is KAGVTQTPRYLIKTRGQQVTLSCSPISGHRSVSWYQQTPGQGLQFLFEYFSETQRNKGNFPGRFSGRQFSNSRSEMNVSTLELGDSALYLCASSSATTEETQYFGPGTRLLVL.

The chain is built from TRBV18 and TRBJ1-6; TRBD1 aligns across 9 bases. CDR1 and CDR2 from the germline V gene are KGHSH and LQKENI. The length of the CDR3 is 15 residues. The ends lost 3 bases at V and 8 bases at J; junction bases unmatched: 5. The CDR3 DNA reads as TGTGCCAGCTCACCTAAGCGGGACAGGGATTCACCCCTCCACTTT. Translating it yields CASSPKRDRDSPLHF.

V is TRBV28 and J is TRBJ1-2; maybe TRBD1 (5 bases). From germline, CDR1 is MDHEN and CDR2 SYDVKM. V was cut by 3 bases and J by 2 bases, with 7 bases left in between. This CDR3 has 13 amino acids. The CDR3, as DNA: TGTGCCAGCAGTTTCGCAGGGAACTATGGCTACACCTTC. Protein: CASSFAGNYGYTF.

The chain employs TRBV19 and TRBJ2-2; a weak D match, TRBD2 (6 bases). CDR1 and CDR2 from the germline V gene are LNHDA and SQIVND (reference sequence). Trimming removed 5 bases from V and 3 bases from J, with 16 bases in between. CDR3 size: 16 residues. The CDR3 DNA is TGTGCCAGTAGTCAAGTGGGGGGTGGGGACACCGGGGAGCTGTTTTTT. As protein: CASSQVGGGDTGELFF.